Listed below are T cell receptor beta chains from one sample, sequenced in a study of T-cell reconstitution after alpha-beta-depleted transplantation in children. TCRdb itself ran the PCR reads through MiXCR, one entry per CDR3 protein. This table holds 200,000 to 250,000 distinct CDR3 sequences, 8.4% found once. This material consisted of PBMCs, mostly from graft donor cells, taken 360 days after TCRalphabeta/CD19-depleted stem cell transplant. The receptor set was obtained from a male patient aged 2-9 years who had a stem cell transplant for acute myeloid leukemia, so the T cells may come from the graft donor. CDR3s include the opening cysteine and the closing phenylalanine or tryptophan. The D gene is left open where the match is weak. Clone sizes are given selectively: once, few, many, or a class where the clone is expanded.

>TRBV4-3|12|.|.|TRBJ2-3
TGCGCCAGCAGCCAAGGGCCCTCGGCGCAGTATTTT
CASSQGPSAQYF
>TRBV11-2|12|.|few|TRBJ2-3
TGTGCCAGCAGCTTCCAGCGAGGTACGCAGTATTTT
CASSFQRGTQYF
>TRBV28|14|TRBD1|many|TRBJ2-7
TGTGCCAGCAGTTTTTGGGACAGGGCCTACGAGCAGTACTTC
CASSFWDRAYEQYF
>TRBV7-9|17|TRBD1|few|TRBJ2-6
TGTGCCAGCAGCTTAGTAGGACAGGGGGCTGGGGCCAACGTCCTGACTTTC
CASSLVGQGAGANVLTF
>TRBV5-1|15|.|many|TRBJ2-7
TGCGCCAGCAGCTTACGTCCGGCAGAATCCTACGAGCAGTACTTC
CASSLRPAESYEQYF
>TRBV15|15|.|.|TRBJ1-2
TGTGCCACCAGCAGAGTATTTGGACTCCGGGCCCGCTACACCTTC
CATSRVFGLRARYTF
>TRBV6-1|14|.|.|TRBJ1-1
TGTGCCAGCAGACCACACCTACTGAACACTGAAGCTTTCTTT
CASRPHLLNTEAFF
>TRBV24-1|16|TRBD1|many|TRBJ2-1
TGTGCCACCAGTGATCCCGGGACAGGGGGCCGCAATGAGCAGTTCTTC
CATSDPGTGGRNEQFF
>TRBV21-1|18|.|.|TRBJ2-1
TGTGCCAGCAGCAAAGTACAGGGGGAGCGGAGCTCCTACAATGAGCAGTTCTTC
CASSKVQGERSSYNEQFF
>TRBV18|15|.|.|TRBJ2-3
TGTGCCAGCTCACCGAAGGAGGGCCACGGAGATACGCAGTATTTT
CASSPKEGHGDTQYF
>TRBV7-3|15|.|few|TRBJ1-1
TGTGCCAGCAGCTTGTTGGGGAGCCCAAACACTGAAGCTTTCTTT
CASSLLGSPNTEAFF
>TRBV5-1|11|.|many|TRBJ2-1
TGCGCCAGCAGCTTGACTAATGAGCAGTTCTTC
CASSLTNEQFF
>TRBV15|14|TRBD2|.|TRBJ2-7
TGTGCCACCAGCAGAGAGGTAGCGGGCTACGAGCAGTACTTC
CATSREVAGYEQYF
>TRBV29-1|15|.|.|TRBJ2-1
TGCAGCGTTGGGGGGCAGGGAAAGATCGGGCTTGAGCAGTTCTTC
CSVGGQGKIGLEQFF
>TRBV5-1|15|.|many|TRBJ2-1
TGCGCCAGCAGCTTGGCCCAGGCAAACTACAATGAGCAGTTCTTC
CASSLAQANYNEQFF
>TRBV7-6|15|.|many|TRBJ1-5
TGTGCCAGCATCCTTCCAGGCTTTAGCAATCAGCCCCAGCATTTT
CASILPGFSNQPQHF
>TRBV20-1|14|TRBD2|few|TRBJ2-7
TGCAGTGCTAGTTGGGCTAGCGGGTTTGGAGAGCAGTACTTC
CSASWASGFGEQYF
>TRBV5-1|13|.|.|TRBJ1-5
TGCGCCAGCAGCTTGGCCAGCAATCAGCCCCAGCATTTT
CASSLASNQPQHF
>TRBV24-1|16|.|few|TRBJ2-3
TGTGCCACCAGTGCCAACGTCGGGGGGCTCACAGATACGCAGTATTTT
CATSANVGGLTDTQYF
>TRBV7-2|15|.|few|TRBJ2-7
TGTGCCAGCAGCTTTTCGGCAGCCTCACCCTACGAGCAGTACTTC
CASSFSAASPYEQYF
>TRBV25-1|15|.|.|TRBJ2-7
TGTGCCAGCAGTGAATCCGGGACGGTAGCCTACGAGCAGTACTTC
CASSESGTVAYEQYF
>TRBV2|12|.|few|TRBJ2-7
TGTGCCAGCAGTGAAGTTACCTACGAGCAGTACTTC
CASSEVTYEQYF
>TRBV14|12|.|.|TRBJ2-3
TGTGCCAGCAGCCAGTGGGCAGATACGCAGTATTTT
CASSQWADTQYF
>TRBV13|15|TRBD1|many|TRBJ2-7
TGTGCCAGCAGCCATGACAGGGTGAGCTCCTACGAGCAGTACTTC
CASSHDRVSSYEQYF
>TRBV12-3/TRBV12-4|14|.|many|TRBJ2-1
TGTGCCAGCAGCCCCAGGCGGGGCGGCGTTTATTGGTTCTTC
CASSPRRGGVYWFF
>TRBV15|18|TRBD1|.|TRBJ2-3
TGTGCCACCAGCAGTCTAGTAAAGACAGGGGGCGAGACAGATACGCAGTATTTT
CATSSLVKTGGETDTQYF
>TRBV2|21|TRBD2|.|TRBJ2-1
TGTGCCAGCCTGGGACTAGCGGGGGGTGGGCAAGAAACTTACTCCTACAATGAGCAGTTCTTC
CASLGLAGGGQETYSYNEQFF
>TRBV25-1|10|.|many|TRBJ1-1
TGTGCCACCCACGCGGGGAAAGCTTTCTTT
CATHAGKAFF
>TRBV25-1|13|.|few|TRBJ2-1
TGTGCCAGCACTGAGGGGGCCTACAATGAGCAGTTCTTC
CASTEGAYNEQFF
>TRBV20-1|15|.|many|TRBJ2-5
TGCAGTGCTAGAGATTACCGGGACCCCCAAGAGACCCAGTACTTC
CSARDYRDPQETQYF
>TRBV12-3/TRBV12-4|17|TRBD2|many|TRBJ2-1
TGTGCCAGCAGTTTGGGACCCGGGGCTAGCGGATACAATGAGCAGTTCTTC
CASSLGPGASGYNEQFF
>TRBV24-1|18|.|many|TRBJ2-1
TGTGCCACCAGTGATTCTGGAGGGGGGAGCAGGGTCTACAATGAGCAGTTCTTC
CATSDSGGGSRVYNEQFF
>TRBV6-1|15|TRBD1|many|TRBJ1-5
TGTGCCAGCAGTGAAGAGGAAGGGGGCGGTCAGCCCCAGCATTTT
CASSEEEGGGQPQHF
>TRBV7-3|14|TRBD2|.|TRBJ2-7
TGTGCCAGCAGCTCATCGAGCGGGAGCTACGAGCAGTACTTC
CASSSSSGSYEQYF
>TRBV4-2|13|.|many|TRBJ2-1
TGTGCCAGCAGCCGCGGACTGAACAATGAGCAGTTCTTC
CASSRGLNNEQFF
>TRBV7-9|12|.|few|TRBJ1-5
TGTGCCAGCAGCTTAGATTGGGGGGCCCAGCATTTT
CASSLDWGAQHF
>TRBV7-2|16|TRBD2|.|TRBJ2-7
TGTGCCAGCAGCTTAAACCCTAGCGGGATATCCTACGAGCAGTACTTC
CASSLNPSGISYEQYF
>TRBV29-1|14|TRBD2|few|TRBJ2-1
TGCAGCGTTGATTACCGGGGGGTAGGGAATGAGCAGTTCTTC
CSVDYRGVGNEQFF
>TRBV12-3/TRBV12-4|14|TRBD2|few|TRBJ2-5
TGTGCCAGCAGTTTACAAGCGGGGCGGGGGACCCAGTACTTC
CASSLQAGRGTQYF
>TRBV2|15|TRBD1|few|TRBJ1-5
TGTGCCAGCGAAAGAAACAGGGGAGGCAATCAGCCCCAGCATTTT
CASERNRGGNQPQHF